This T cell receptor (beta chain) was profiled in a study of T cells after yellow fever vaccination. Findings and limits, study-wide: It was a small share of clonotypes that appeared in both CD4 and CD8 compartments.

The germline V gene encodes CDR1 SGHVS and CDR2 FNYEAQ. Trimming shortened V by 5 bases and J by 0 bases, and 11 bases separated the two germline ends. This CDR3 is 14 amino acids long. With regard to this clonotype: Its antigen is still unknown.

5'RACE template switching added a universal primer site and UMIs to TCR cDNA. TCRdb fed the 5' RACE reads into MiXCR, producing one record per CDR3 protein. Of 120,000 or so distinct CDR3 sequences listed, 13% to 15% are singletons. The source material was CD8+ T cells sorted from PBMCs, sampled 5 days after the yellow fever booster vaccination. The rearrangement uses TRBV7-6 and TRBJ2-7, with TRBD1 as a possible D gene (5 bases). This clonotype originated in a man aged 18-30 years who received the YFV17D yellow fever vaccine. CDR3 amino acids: CASSTTANSYEQYF. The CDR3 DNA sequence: TGTGCCAGCAGCACGACAGCTAACTCCTACGAGCAGTACTTC.